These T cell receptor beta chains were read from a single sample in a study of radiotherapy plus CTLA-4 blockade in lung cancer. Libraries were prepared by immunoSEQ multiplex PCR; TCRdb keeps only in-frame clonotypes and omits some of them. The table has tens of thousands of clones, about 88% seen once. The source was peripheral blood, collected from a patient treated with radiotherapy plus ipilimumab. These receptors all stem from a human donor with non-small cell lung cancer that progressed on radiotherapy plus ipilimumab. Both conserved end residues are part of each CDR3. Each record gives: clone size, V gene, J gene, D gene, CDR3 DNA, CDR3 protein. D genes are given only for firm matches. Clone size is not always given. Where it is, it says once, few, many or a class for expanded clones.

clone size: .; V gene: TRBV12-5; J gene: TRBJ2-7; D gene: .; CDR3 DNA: TGTGCTAGTGCTCCCGGGGCAGGGGCCTACGAGCAGTACTTC; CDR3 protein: CASAPGAGAYEQYF
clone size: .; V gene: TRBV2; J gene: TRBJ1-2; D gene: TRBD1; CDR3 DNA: TGTGCCAGCAGTGAAACTATCACAGGGGGGTCTGGCTACACCTTC; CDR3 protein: CASSETITGGSGYTF
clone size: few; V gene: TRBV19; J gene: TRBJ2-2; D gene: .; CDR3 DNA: TGTGCCAGTAGTTTGATTTTAAGGCTCGGGGAGCTGTTTTTT; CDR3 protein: CASSLILRLGELFF
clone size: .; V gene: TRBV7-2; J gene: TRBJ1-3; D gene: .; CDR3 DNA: TGTGCCAGCAGCCATATCCCTCAGGCCCTGAGCTCTGGAAACACCATATATTTT; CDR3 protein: CASSHIPQALSSGNTIYF
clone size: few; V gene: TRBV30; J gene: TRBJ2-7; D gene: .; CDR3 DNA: TGTGCCTGGAGTGGGCGGAGGGGGGGGGCCTACGAGCAGTACTTC; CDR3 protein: CAWSGRRGGAYEQYF
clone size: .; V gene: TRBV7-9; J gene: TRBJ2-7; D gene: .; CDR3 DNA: TGTGCCAGCAGCTTAGAAGCGGGCGAGCAGTACTTC; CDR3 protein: CASSLEAGEQYF
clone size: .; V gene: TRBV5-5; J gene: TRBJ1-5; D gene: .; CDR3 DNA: TGTGCCAGCAGCTCAAGTTCAACTAGCAATCAGCCCCAGCATTTT; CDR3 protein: CASSSSSTSNQPQHF
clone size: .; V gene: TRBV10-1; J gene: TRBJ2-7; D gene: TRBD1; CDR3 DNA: TGCGCCAGCAGCCGCCCGGACAGGGGGGCCTACGAGCAGTACTTC; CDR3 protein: CASSRPDRGAYEQYF
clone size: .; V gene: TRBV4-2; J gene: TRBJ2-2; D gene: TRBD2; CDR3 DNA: TGTGCCAGCAGCTCTCGACTAGCGGGGGGCACCGGGGAGCTGTTTTTT; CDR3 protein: CASSSRLAGGTGELFF
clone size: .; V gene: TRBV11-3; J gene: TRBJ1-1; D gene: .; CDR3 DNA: TGTGCCAGCAGCTTTTTTCTGCCAGGGACGGGTACTGAAGCTTTCTTT; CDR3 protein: CASSFFLPGTGTEAFF
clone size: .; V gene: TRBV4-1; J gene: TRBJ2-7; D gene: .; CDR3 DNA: TGCGCCAGCAGCCAAGAGGGACTTAACTCCTACGAGCAGTACTTC; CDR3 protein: CASSQEGLNSYEQYF
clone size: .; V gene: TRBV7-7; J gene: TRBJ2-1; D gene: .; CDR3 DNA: TGTGCCAGCAGCTTGAGGTTCGGGGACAATGAGCAGTTCTTC; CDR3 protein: CASSLRFGDNEQFF
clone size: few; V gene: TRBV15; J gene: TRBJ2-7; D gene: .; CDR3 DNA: TGTGCCACCAGCAGTGAGACTTTCGAGCAGTACTTC; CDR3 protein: CATSSETFEQYF
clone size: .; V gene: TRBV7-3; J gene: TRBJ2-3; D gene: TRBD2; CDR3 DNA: TGTGCCAGCAGCGAGGGGACTAGCGCAGATACGCAGTATTTT; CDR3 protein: CASSEGTSADTQYF
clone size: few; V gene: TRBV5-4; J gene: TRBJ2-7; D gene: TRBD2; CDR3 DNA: TGTGCCAGCAGCGGCGGCCTAGCGGGCACCTACGAGCAGTACTTC; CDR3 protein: CASSGGLAGTYEQYF
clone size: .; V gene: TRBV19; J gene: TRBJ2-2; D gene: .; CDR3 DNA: TGTGCCAGTAGTAGTACACAGCTTAACACCGGGGAGCTGTTTTTT; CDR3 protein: CASSSTQLNTGELFF
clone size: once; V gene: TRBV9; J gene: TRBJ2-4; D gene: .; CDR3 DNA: TGTGCCAGCAGCGTAGTTGCAGGGGTGGGTGGCATTCAGTACTTC; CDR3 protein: CASSVVAGVGGIQYF
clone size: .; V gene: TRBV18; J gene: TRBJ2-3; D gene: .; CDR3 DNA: TGTGCCAGCTCACCTGTACAGCACACAGATACGCAGTATTTT; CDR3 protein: CASSPVQHTDTQYF
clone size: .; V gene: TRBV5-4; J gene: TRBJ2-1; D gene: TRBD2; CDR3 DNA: TGTGCCAGCAGCTTGGTATTAGCGGGAGGGCGGGATGAGCAGTTCTTC; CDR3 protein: CASSLVLAGGRDEQFF
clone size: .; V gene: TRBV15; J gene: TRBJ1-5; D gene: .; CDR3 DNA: TGTGCCACCAGCAGAGATCCAGTTAGCAATCAGCCCCAGCATTTT; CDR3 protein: CATSRDPVSNQPQHF
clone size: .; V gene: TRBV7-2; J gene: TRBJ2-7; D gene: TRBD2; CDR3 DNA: TGTGCCAGCAGCCAGCTAGCGGGGGACTACGAGCAGTACTTC; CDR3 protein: CASSQLAGDYEQYF
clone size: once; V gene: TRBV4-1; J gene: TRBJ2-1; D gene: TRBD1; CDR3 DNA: TGCGCCAGCAGCCCAGGACAGGGTCCTATCAATGAGCAGTTCTTC; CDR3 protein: CASSPGQGPINEQFF
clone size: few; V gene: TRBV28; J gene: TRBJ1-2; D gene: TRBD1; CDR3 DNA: TGTGCCAGCAGCCTCACCGGGACAGGGGGCTATGGCTACACCTTC; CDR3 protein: CASSLTGTGGYGYTF
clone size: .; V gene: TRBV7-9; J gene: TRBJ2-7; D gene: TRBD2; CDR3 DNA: TGTGCCAGCACCCTTGCGGGAGCCCACGAGCAGTACTTC; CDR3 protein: CASTLAGAHEQYF
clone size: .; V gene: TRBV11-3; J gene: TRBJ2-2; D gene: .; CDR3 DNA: TGTGCCAGCAGCCGGAGGAACACCGGGGAGCTGTTTTTT; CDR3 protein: CASSRRNTGELFF
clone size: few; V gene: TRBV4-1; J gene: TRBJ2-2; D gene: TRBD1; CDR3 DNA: TGCGCCAGCAGCCTCCGGACAGGGTCGAACACCGGGGAGCTGTTTTTT; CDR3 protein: CASSLRTGSNTGELFF
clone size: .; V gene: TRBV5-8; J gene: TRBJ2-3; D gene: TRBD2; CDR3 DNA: TGTGCCAGCACAGTGCGGCTAGCGGGGGTGATCACAGATACGCAGTATTTT; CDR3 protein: CASTVRLAGVITDTQYF
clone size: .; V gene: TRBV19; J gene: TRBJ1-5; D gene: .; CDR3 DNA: TGTGCCAGTAGTATGACTCGGCAGGACAATCAGCCCCAGCATTTT; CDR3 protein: CASSMTRQDNQPQHF
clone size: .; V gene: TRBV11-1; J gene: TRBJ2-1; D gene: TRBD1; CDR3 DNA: TGTGCCAGCAGTTACGGACAGGCCAACTACAATGAGCAGTTCTTC; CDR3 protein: CASSYGQANYNEQFF
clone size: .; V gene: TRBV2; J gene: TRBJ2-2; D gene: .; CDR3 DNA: TGTGCCAGCAGTGTGGCACCCTATACCGGGGAGCTGTTTTTT; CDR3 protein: CASSVAPYTGELFF
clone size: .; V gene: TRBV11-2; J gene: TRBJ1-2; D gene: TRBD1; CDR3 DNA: TGTGCCAGCAGCTTCCCAGGGGGACGGTATGGCTACACCTTC; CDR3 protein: CASSFPGGRYGYTF
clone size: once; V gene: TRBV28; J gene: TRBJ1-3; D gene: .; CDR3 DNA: TGTGCCAGCACCCTCGGCGGGGGCGCCTCTGGAAACACCATATATTTT; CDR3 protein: CASTLGGGASGNTIYF
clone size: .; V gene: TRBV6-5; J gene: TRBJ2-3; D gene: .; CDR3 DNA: TGTGCCAGCAGCGCAGGTTGGGCCACAGATACGCAGTATTTT; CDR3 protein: CASSAGWATDTQYF
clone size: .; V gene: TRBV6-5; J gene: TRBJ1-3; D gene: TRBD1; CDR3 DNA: TGTGCCAGCAGACCACAGGGGGGAAACACCATATATTTT; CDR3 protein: CASRPQGGNTIYF
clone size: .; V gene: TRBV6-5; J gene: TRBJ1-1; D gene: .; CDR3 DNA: TGTGCCAGCATGAGGGGGACGGCTGAAGCTTTCTTT; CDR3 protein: CASMRGTAEAFF
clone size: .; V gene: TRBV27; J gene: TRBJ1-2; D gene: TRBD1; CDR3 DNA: TGTGCCAGCAGTTCCTACAGGGGAGCCTATGGCTACACCTTC; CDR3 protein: CASSSYRGAYGYTF
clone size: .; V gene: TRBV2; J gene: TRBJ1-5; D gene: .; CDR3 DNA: TGTGCCAGCAGTGACAGATTAGGGGGGGGGAATCAGCCCCAGCATTTT; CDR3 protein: CASSDRLGGGNQPQHF
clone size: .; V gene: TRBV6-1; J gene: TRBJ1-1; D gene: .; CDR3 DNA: TGTGCCAGCAGTGAATGGCCAGGGCAGAACACTGAAGCTTTCTTT; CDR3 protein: CASSEWPGQNTEAFF
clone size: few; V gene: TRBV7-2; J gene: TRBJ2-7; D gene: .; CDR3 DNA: TGTGCCAGCAGCTTAGTCGGTGGAGGAAACTACGAGCAGTACTTC; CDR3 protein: CASSLVGGGNYEQYF
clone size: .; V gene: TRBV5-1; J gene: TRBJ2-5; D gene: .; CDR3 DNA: TGCGCCAGCAGCTTGGAGGGCCTACTTTGGGAGACCCAGTACTTC; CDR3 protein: CASSLEGLLWETQYF
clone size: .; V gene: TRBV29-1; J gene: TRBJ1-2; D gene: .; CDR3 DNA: TGCAGCGTTGAGACCCCGGGAGTTTACTATGGCTACACCTTC; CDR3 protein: CSVETPGVYYGYTF
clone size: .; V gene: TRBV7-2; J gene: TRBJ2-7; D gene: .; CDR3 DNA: TGTGCCAGCAGCTTATCCTACGAGCAGTACTTC; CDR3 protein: CASSLSYEQYF
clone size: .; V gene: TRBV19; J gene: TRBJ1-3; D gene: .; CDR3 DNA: TGTGCCAGTAGACTACAGGGAAGGGAAAGAAACACCATATATTTT; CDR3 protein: CASRLQGRERNTIYF
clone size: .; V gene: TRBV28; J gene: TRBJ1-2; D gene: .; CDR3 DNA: TGTGCCAGCAGTTTATGGTCAGGGGAGGAAGGCTACACCTTC; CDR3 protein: CASSLWSGEEGYTF
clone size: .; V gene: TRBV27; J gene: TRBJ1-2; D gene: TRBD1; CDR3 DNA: TGTGCCAGCAGTATACGACAGGGGGAGGCCTATGGCTACACCTTC; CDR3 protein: CASSIRQGEAYGYTF
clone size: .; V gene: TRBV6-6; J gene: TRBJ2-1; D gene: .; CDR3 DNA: TGTGCCAGCCACCAGGGCCCCAATGAGCAGTTCTTC; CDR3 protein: CASHQGPNEQFF
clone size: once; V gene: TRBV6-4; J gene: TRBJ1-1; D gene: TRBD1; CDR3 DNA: TGTGCCAGCAGATTACAGGGGGATACTGAAGCTTTCTTT; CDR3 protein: CASRLQGDTEAFF
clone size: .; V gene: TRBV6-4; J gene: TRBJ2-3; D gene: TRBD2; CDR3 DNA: TGTGCCAGCAGTGACCGGACTAGCGGGAGAACCGATACGCAGTATTTT; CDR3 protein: CASSDRTSGRTDTQYF
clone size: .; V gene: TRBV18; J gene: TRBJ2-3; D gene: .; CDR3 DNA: TGTGCCAGCTCACCACCCCTGGGCGGGGGCCCCACAGATACGCAGTATTTT; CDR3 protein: CASSPPLGGGPTDTQYF
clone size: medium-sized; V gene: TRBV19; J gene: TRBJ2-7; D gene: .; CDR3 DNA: TGTGCCAGTAGTATCGGGAAATCCTACGAGCAGTACTTC; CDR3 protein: CASSIGKSYEQYF
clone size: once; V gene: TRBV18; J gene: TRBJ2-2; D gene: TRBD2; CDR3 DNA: TGTGCCAGCTCACCAGGGACTATCATCGGGGAGCTGTTTTTT; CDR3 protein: CASSPGTIIGELFF
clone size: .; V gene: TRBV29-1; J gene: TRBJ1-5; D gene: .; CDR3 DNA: TGCAGCGTTGAGGTCCAAGGTGGGAGCAATCAGCCCCAGCATTTT; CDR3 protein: CSVEVQGGSNQPQHF
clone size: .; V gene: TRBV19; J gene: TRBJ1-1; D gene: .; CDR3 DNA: TGTGCCAGTAGTATTCGGCAGTCGGCTTTCTTT; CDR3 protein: CASSIRQSAFF
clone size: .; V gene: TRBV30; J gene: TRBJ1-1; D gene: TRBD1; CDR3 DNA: TGTGCCTGGAGTACCCGTTGGACAGGGGCTAACACTGAAGCTTTCTTT; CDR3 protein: CAWSTRWTGANTEAFF
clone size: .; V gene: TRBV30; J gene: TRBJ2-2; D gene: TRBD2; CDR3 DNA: TGTGCCTGGAGTTCCCGGGGGGGGCTAGGAACCGGGGAGCTGTTTTTT; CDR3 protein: CAWSSRGGLGTGELFF
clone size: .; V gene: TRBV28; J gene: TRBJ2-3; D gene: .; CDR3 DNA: TGTGCCAGCAGCATCCTCGACACGGCAACGCAGTATTTT; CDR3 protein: CASSILDTATQYF
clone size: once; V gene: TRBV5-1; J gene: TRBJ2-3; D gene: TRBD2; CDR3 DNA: TGCGCCAGCAGCGCCCGACCTCTAGCGGGGGGCGAGGGTACGCAGTATTTT; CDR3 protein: CASSARPLAGGEGTQYF
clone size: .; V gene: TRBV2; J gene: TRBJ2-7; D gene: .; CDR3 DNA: TGTGCCAGCAGGGGGCCCGGAGGGGAGCAGTACTTC; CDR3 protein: CASRGPGGEQYF
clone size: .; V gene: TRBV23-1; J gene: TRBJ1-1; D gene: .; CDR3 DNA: TGCGCCAGCAGTCACCCCCGGCGGGGCAGACAGAACACTGAAGCTTTCTTT; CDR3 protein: CASSHPRRGRQNTEAFF
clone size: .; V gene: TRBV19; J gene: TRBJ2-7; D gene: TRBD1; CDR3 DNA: TGTGCCAGTAGTATTTTGTCAGGGGGACCCTACGAGCAGTACTTC; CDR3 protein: CASSILSGGPYEQYF